This T cell receptor (beta chain) was sequenced for a study of blood T cell repertoires in COVID-19. Overall study context: The United States, Italy and Spain provided the acute and convalescent COVID-19 samples. Sample material is recorded as cDNA or gDNA derived from T cells, B-cell-depleted T cells, or PBMCs.

The ends were cut back, 3 bases at V and 8 bases at J, with 14 bases in the middle. This CDR3 comprises 13 residues. In germline, CDR1 is SGHRS, CDR2 YFSETQ. Original methodology: Using reference gene primer amplification, nucleated cell counts were estimated. Some clones are missing from TCRdb's copy, which holds only in-frame ones; the method was immunoSEQ multiplex PCR. V, J and clone size reflect that table, while D and trimming were determined from the DNA. The sample includes around 100,000 clones, about 90% of them seen just once. The sequence was collected from a human donor in a cohort sampled during active COVID-19. The J gene is TRBJ1-1, the V gene TRBV5-1; D gene ambiguous. Material for sequencing was peripheral blood. The CDR3 sequence: CASSWARGSEAFF. The CDR3 region has the DNA TGCGCCAGCAGCTGGGCTAGAGGGTCGGAAGCTTTCTTT.